Following are 13 T cell receptor beta chains from one sample sequenced in a study of T cell responses to AZD1222 COVID-19 vaccine. Sequenced by immunoSEQ multiplex PCR; TCRdb stores in-frame clones only, minus some. The repertoire consists of 100,000 to 150,000 clones, with roughly 90% occurring once and the leading ten covering around 1.5%. The sequences come from peripheral blood, collected on day 0 of AZD1222 vaccination. The receptors come from an adult in good health.

The chain combines TRBV27 with TRBJ1-6; D remains unclear. The CDR3 sequence is 13 residues long. Trimming cost V 0 bases and J 7 bases, with 4 bases left between them. Germline-derived CDR1 and CDR2 are MNHEY and SMNVEV (reference sequence). CDR3 sequence: CASSLSGNSPLHF. The CDR3 DNA reads TGTGCCAGCAGTTTATCTGGAAATTCACCCCTCCACTTT.

The gene calls are TRBV10-3 and TRBJ2-3; D is perhaps TRBD2 (5 bases). The CDR3 loop spans 16 amino acids. The ends were cut back, 0 bases at V and 2 bases at J, with 12 bases in the middle. Germline-derived CDR1 and CDR2 are ENHRY and SYGVKD. The DNA of the CDR3 is TGTGCCATCAGTGAGTCGGCCGGACTCTTCACAGATACGCAGTATTTT. It encodes CAISESAGLFTDTQYF.

This rearrangement joins TRBV9 to TRBJ1-3; D ambiguous. This CDR3 is 14 amino acids long. V was trimmed by 1 base and J by 1 base, leaving 6 bases between them. Germline CDR1 is SGDLS and CDR2 is YYNGEE. CDR3 region: CASSVSTSGNTIYF. The CDR3 DNA reads as TGTGCCAGCAGCGTATCAACGTCTGGAAACACCATATATTTT. The variable domain in full, with the rest retrieved from reference TRBV9 and TRBJ1-3, is DSGVTQTPKHLITATGQRVTLRCSPRSGDLSVYWYQQSLDQGLQFLIQYYNGEERAKGNILERFSAQQFPDLHSELNLSSLELGDSALYFCASSVSTSGNTIYFGEGSWLTVV.

This clone was counted once. The genes are TRBV5-1 and TRBJ2-3, with 7 bases identical to TRBD2. The CDR3 extends over 15 amino acids. The germline V gene has CDR1 SGHRS and CDR2 YFSETQ. Trimming at V came to 0 bases and at J to 4 bases, leaving 5 bases not matched to a gene. The CDR3 reads CASSLGGSFADTQYF. The CDR3 nucleotides read TGCGCCAGCAGCTTGGGCGGGAGTTTCGCAGATACGCAGTATTTT.

This rearrangement joins TRBV30 to TRBJ1-1; a weak D match, TRBD1 (6 bases). CDR3 length: 13 residues. Germline V gives CDR1 GTSNPN, CDR2 SVGIG (reference sequence). V was shortened by 3 bases and J by 3 bases, with 11 bases between the two germline ends. The CDR3 region has the DNA TGTGCCTGGAGCCTGAGGGGGGACACTGAAGCTTTCTTT. It yields the protein CAWSLRGDTEAFF.

This chain links TRBV6-5 with TRBJ1-1, with D maybe TRBD1 (5 bases). CDR1 and CDR2 (germline): MNHEY, SVGAGI. Trimming removed 0 bases at V and 5 bases at J, with 7 bases between. This CDR3 has 13 amino acids. The CDR3 nucleotides are TGTGCCAGCAGTTACTCGAAGGGGACTGAAGCTTTCTTT. Translating gives CASSYSKGTEAFF.

This chain joins TRBV12-3 or TRBV12-4 and TRBJ2-5, with D unresolved. The V end lost 3 bases, the J end lost 2 bases, and 4 bases lay between the germline ends. This CDR3 has 12 amino acids. The CDR3 coding sequence is TGTGCCAGCAGTTTGGGTCAAGAGACCCAGTACTTC. This encodes CASSLGQETQYF.

This clone showed up just once. The rearrangement joins TRBV9 to TRBJ1-6, with D unclear. The ends were cut back, 0 bases at V and 7 bases at J, with 14 bases in the middle. CDR1 and CDR2 from the germline V gene are SGDLS and YYNGEE. The CDR3 has 16 residues. This CDR3 reads CASSVGDVGPNSPLHF. The CDR3 nucleotides are TGTGCCAGCAGCGTAGGTGACGTTGGGCCGAATTCACCCCTCCACTTT.

This chain joins TRBV7-2 and TRBJ2-2; D might be TRBD1 (6 bases). This CDR3 has 16 amino acids. The ends were cut back, 2 bases at V and 2 bases at J, with 12 bases in the middle. Per the germline V gene, CDR1 is SGHTA and CDR2 is FQGNSA. Here the CDR3 reads CASSLFGGANTGELFF. The CDR3 DNA is TGTGCCAGCAGCTTATTTGGGGGCGCAAACACCGGGGAGCTGTTTTTT.

V gene TRBV11-3 combines with J gene TRBJ2-1; 8 positions agree with TRBD1. CDR1 SGHNT and CDR2 YENEEA come from the germline V gene. Trimming cost V 3 bases and J 15 bases; bases outside gene matches: 7. The CDR3 consists of 12 residues. The CDR3 sequence is CASSLIQGEMFF. The CDR3 DNA reads TGTGCCAGCAGCTTGATACAGGGGGAGATGTTCTTC. Full variable domain (missing parts from reference TRBV11-3 and TRBJ2-1): EAGVVQSPRYKIIEKKQPVAFWCNPISGHNTLYWYLQNLGQGPELLIRYENEEAVDDSQLPKDRFSAERLKGVDSTLKIQPAELGDSAVYLCASSLIQGEMFFGPGTRLTVL.

This sequence joins TRBV5-6 and TRBJ2-1; TRBD2 matches at 10 bases. The CDR3 runs 15 residues. CDR1 SGHDT and CDR2 YYEEEE come from the germline V gene. The J segment lost 0 bases and the V segment lost 8 bases, leaving 5 bases of the junction unmatched. The CDR3 nucleotides read TGTGCCAGTCTCATAGCGGGAGGCTCCTACAATGAGCAGTTCTTC. As protein: CASLIAGGSYNEQFF.

The chain combines TRBV13 with TRBJ2-1; 7 nucleotides agree with TRBD2. The CDR3 has 18 amino acids. CDR1 and CDR2 from the germline V gene are PRHDT and FYEKMQ (reference sequence). Unmatched junction bases numbered 13, after V lost 5 bases and J lost 0 bases. The CDR3 DNA follows: TGTGCCAGCAGCCCACTAGGGAGGGCAATCGGCTCCTACAATGAGCAGTTCTTC. Translation: CASSPLGRAIGSYNEQFF.

This CDR3 reads CASSEWAGTSGSNEQFF. The CDR3 DNA follows: TGTGCCAGCAGTGAATGGGCTGGGACTAGCGGGAGTAATGAGCAGTTCTTC. The J gene is TRBJ2-1, the V gene TRBV25-1; the match to TRBD2 covers 14 bases. The CDR3 runs 17 residues. Germline V CDR1 and CDR2: MGHDK, SYGVNS. The V segment lost 1 base and the J segment 7 bases; nucleotides outside the gene matches: 6. Full variable domain (rest looked up from reference TRBV25-1 and TRBJ2-1): EADIYQTPRYLVIGTGKKITLECSQTMGHDKMYWYQQDPGMELHLIHYSYGVNSTEKGDLSSESTVSRIRTEHFPLTLESARPSHTSQYLCASSEWAGTSGSNEQFFGPGTRLTVL.